This record concerns one TCR beta chain sequence. There is no known antigen for this receptor. The input lacks base qualities; no much larger clone sits a single base away. These data originate in a study of T-cell reconstitution after alpha-beta-depleted transplantation in children (dated by TCRdb to the mid-2010s). Background for the entire study: Using TCR repertoire profiling, the study followed T-cell immune reconstitution in a quantitative way in children after TCRalphabeta/CD19-depleted allogeneic hematopoietic cell transplantation.

This specimen's treatment or condition label, interpreted: allogeneic hematopoietic cell transplantation with graft depleted of TCRalphabeta T cells and CD19 B cells. Transplant recipients were children who received TCRalphabeta/CD19-depleted allogeneic hematopoietic cell grafts. Libraries were constructed by PCR. Instrument on record: Illumina HiSeq 2500. TCR library preparation used molecular barcoding, with unique molecular identifiers applied to normalize quantification of the TCRbeta repertoire. The public sequencing data were trimmed at Q25 with fastp and processed into clonotypes with MiXCR by TCRdb, which kept only in-frame beta chains. Every distinct CDR3 protein forms one entry, paired with its most common genes and DNA. The sample yields about 200,000 distinct CDR3 sequences; 6.6% were counted once. About 5.5% of the sample belongs to the ten largest clones. The germline V end is reduced by 8 bases and the J end by 8 bases; junction bases left unmatched: 11. CDR1 and CDR2, per the germline V gene, are MDHEN and SYDVKM. The CDR3 contains 14 residues, cysteine and phenylalanine counted. Left in the record is the CDR3 DNA by itself, 42 bases read in frame from the first base.

The investigation overall reported the following: About two months after transplant, the apparently early recovery of alphabetaT-cell counts reportedly depended on just several hundred clones that had expanded rapidly and came from non-depleted graft cells. The frequencies of hyperexpanded clones fell over the following months, and after one year, T-cell counts and TCRbeta diversity were mostly attributed to newly produced T cells. The high TCRbeta diversity at day 60 in some patients was ascribed to recipient T cells and intrathymic progenitors that had survived conditioning.

The chain links TRBV28 with TRBJ1-4; 7 central nucleotides agree with TRBD1. The receptor was derived from a boy aged 2-15 years with acute lymphoblastic leukemia, due to receive a stem cell transplant. The input for sequencing was PBMCs, taken before TCRalphabeta/CD19-depleted stem cell transplant. Read as DNA, the sequence is TGTGCCAGCGAGATGACAGGGAATAGGGAAAAACTGTTTTTT. This translates into CASEMTGNREKLFF.